This T cell receptor (beta chain) was observed in a study of blood T cell repertoires in COVID-19. As for the study in general: Acute and convalescent COVID-19 samples came from the United States, Italy and Spain. PBMCs, B-cell-depleted T cells, or T cells provided the cDNA or gDNA that made up the material.

Authors' analysis steps: Reference gene primer amplification in the assay estimated nucleated cell counts. This table comes from immunoSEQ multiplex PCR, and its TCRdb copy is limited to in-frame clones, with some not included. The DNA gave D and trimming, while V, J and clone size come from that table. Of some 130,000 clones listed, more than 75% are singletons. Trimming stripped 2 bases from V and 2 bases from J, with 10 bases between. Germline V lookup: CDR1 SGHNT, CDR2 YYREEE (reference sequence). This CDR3 contains 14 residues. The sample comprised peripheral blood. The V and J genes are TRBV5-4 and TRBJ2-5; a weak D match, TRBD2 (6 bases). The TCR comes from a man between 60 and 70 years old who had recovered from COVID-19. CDR3 DNA sequence: TGTGCCAGCAGCTTAACGGGGGTTCAAGAGACCCAGTACTTC. This gives the protein CASSLTGVQETQYF.